Presented here are 21 T cell receptor beta chains from one specimen sequenced in a study of neurological immune-mediated disorders. TCRdb ran MiXCR on the 5' RACE reads and lists one entry per CDR3 protein. Here the sample spans tens of thousands of distinct CDR3 sequences, about 3.5% being singletons. The specimen was PBMCs. The receptors originated from a man aged 40-55 years with multiple sclerosis.

This clonotype showed up many times. The chain links TRBV10-3 to TRBJ2-3; 8 nucleotides agree with TRBD2. The V gene end was trimmed by 9 bases and the J gene end by 3 bases; junction bases not matched to a gene: 5. Per germline, CDR1 ENHRY and CDR2 SYGVKD. This CDR3 is 13 amino acids long. The CDR3 loop is CAMRAGVTDTQYF. CDR3 bases: TGTGCCATGCGAGCGGGGGTGACAGATACGCAGTATTTT.

This clonotype was observed once. A much more abundant neighbour one base away suggests this may be a read error. The chain carries TRBV20-1 and TRBJ2-5, with D possibly matching TRBD1 (5 bases). V lost 7 bases and J lost 4, with 13 bases in between. Germline loops: CDR1 DFQATT, CDR2 SNEGSKA (reference sequence). The CDR3 contains 12 residues. The CDR3 coding sequence is TGCAGTGTTCGGACATGGAGAGAGACCCAGTACTTC. It is translated as CSVRTWRETQYF.

This clonotype was observed many times. The gene calls are TRBV5-5 and TRBJ1-6, with D possibly TRBD1 on 5 matching bases. The CDR3 consists of 16 residues. Germline V gene lookup returns CDR1 SGHKS and CDR2 YYEKEE (reference sequence). The V end was cut by 3 bases, the J end by 2 bases, with 12 bases between. CDR3 sequence reads: CASSSLSGPYNSPLHF. CDR3 in DNA: TGTGCCAGCAGCTCGCTATCGGGACCCTATAATTCACCCCTCCACTTT.

This clonotype was seen many times. The rearrangement links TRBV5-1 to TRBJ2-1, with D perhaps matching TRBD1 (7 bases). V lost 6 bases, J lost 8 bases, and 18 bases lay in between. CDR1 is SGHRS and CDR2 is YFSETQ in the germline V gene. CDR3 length: 14 residues. Here the CDR3 DNA reads TGCGCCAGCACCGCAGAACCAGGGGGGCATGAGCAGTTCTTC. It specifies CASTAEPGGHEQFF. The full variable domain, completed using reference TRBV5-1 and TRBJ2-1, is KAGVTQTPRYLIKTRGQQVTLSCSPISGHRSVSWYQQTPGQGLQFLFEYFSETQRNKGNFPGRFSGRQFSNSRSEMNVSTLELGDSALYLCASTAEPGGHEQFFGPGTRLTVL.

This clonotype was seen at least ten times. The rearrangement uses TRBV7-2 and TRBJ1-2; a possible D gene is TRBD1 (5 bases). In germline, CDR1 is SGHTA, CDR2 FQGNSA. Trimming cost V 0 bases and J 0 bases, with 5 bases left between them. The CDR3 is made up of 14 amino acids. The DNA of the CDR3 is TGTGCCAGCAGCTTAGCGACAGCTAACTATGGCTACACCTTC. It is translated as CASSLATANYGYTF. Together with reference TRBV7-2 and TRBJ1-2, the CDR3 gives the full variable domain: GAGVSQSPSNKVTEKGKDVELRCDPISGHTALYWYRQSLGQGLEFLIYFQGNSAPDKSGLPSDRFSAERTGGSVSTLTIQRTQQEDSAVYLCASSLATANYGYTFGSGTRLTVV.

This clonotype was seen many times. V usage is TRBV5-1 and J usage is TRBJ2-7; tentative D call: TRBD1 (6 bases). This CDR3 is 14 amino acids long. Germline V gene lookup returns CDR1 SGHRS and CDR2 YFSETQ. V was pared by 4 bases and J by 3 bases, with 14 bases between. The CDR3 region is CASSPLGQFYEQYF. For the CDR3, the DNA is TGCGCCAGCAGCCCCCTCGGACAGTTCTACGAGCAGTACTTC.

This clonotype was counted many times. The chain carries TRBV5-1 and TRBJ1-1; 9 bases agree with TRBD1. CDR1 SGHRS and CDR2 YFSETQ come from the germline V gene. V lost 0 bases and J lost 0; bases outside the gene matches: 3. The CDR3 is 16 amino acids. This chain's CDR3 is CASSLVGQGMNTEAFF. As DNA, the CDR3 is TGCGCCAGCAGCTTGGTTGGACAGGGGATGAACACTGAAGCTTTCTTT. Variable domain in full (rest from reference TRBV5-1 and TRBJ1-1): KAGVTQTPRYLIKTRGQQVTLSCSPISGHRSVSWYQQTPGQGLQFLFEYFSETQRNKGNFPGRFSGRQFSNSRSEMNVSTLELGDSALYLCASSLVGQGMNTEAFFGQGTRLTVV.

This clonotype was seen a few times. V and J are TRBV28 and TRBJ2-7; 7 bases are a match to TRBD2. After removal of 6 bases from V and 5 bases from J, the junction contained 13 bases not matched to a gene. CDR1 and CDR2 from the germline V gene are MDHEN and SYDVKM. CDR3 length: 15 amino acids. CDR3 loop: CASSPLPRLADEQYF. DNA for the CDR3: TGTGCCAGCAGCCCCCTGCCGAGACTAGCAGACGAGCAGTACTTC.

Ten or more counts support this clonotype. Sequence at one end of the junction differs from germline and may be a read error. The chain recombines TRBV7-9 with TRBJ1-5; 7 positions match TRBD1. Germline assignment: CDR1 SEHNR and CDR2 FQNEAQ (reference sequence). The CDR3 covers 17 residues. The CDR3 here is CASSFSRDSSGNQPQNF. Here the CDR3 DNA reads TGTGCCAGCAGCTTTAGCCGGGACAGCTCCGGCAATCAGCCCCAGAATTTT.

This clonotype was seen many times. The chain employs TRBV9 and TRBJ2-3, with D possibly matching TRBD2 (6 bases). The germline V and J ends were trimmed by 4 bases and 2 bases, with 14 bases remaining between them. Germline V gene lookup returns CDR1 SGDLS and CDR2 YYNGEE. This CDR3 has 15 residues. CDR3 loop: CASSPGGAFTDTQYF. In DNA form, the CDR3 reads TGTGCCAGCAGCCCCGGCGGGGCCTTCACAGATACGCAGTATTTT.

Many counts were recorded for this clonotype. The CDR3 protein is CSATPGSTYEQYF. CDR3 DNA sequence: TGCAGTGCTACCCCCGGGTCAACCTACGAGCAGTACTTC. The chain combines TRBV20-1 with TRBJ2-7; no reliable D call. V was pared by 4 bases and J by 2 bases, with 12 bases between. The V gene's germline CDR1 is DFQATT and CDR2 SNEGSKA (reference sequence). The CDR3 extends over 13 amino acids.

This clonotype came up a few times. A junction boundary mismatches the germline segment, possibly from a read error. This sequence joins TRBV6-5 and TRBJ1-6; no clear D. The CDR3 extends over 10 amino acids. Germline V gene sequence: CDR1 MNHEY, CDR2 SVGAGI. CDR3 DNA sequence: TGTGCCAGCGGGGATTCACCCCTCAACTTT. Translating it yields CASGDSPLNF.

This clonotype came up many times. This rearrangement joins TRBV7-6 to TRBJ2-3; perhaps TRBD2 as D (6 bases). The V gene lost 0 bases and the J gene lost 2 bases, with 9 bases spanning the gap. Germline V gene data show CDR1 as SGHVS and CDR2 as FNYEAQ. There are 15 residues in the CDR3. The DNA for the CDR3 is TGTGCCAGCAGCTTAGCTGGGGGGAACACAGATACGCAGTATTTT. Protein: CASSLAGGNTDTQYF. The variable domain in full, with the rest retrieved from reference TRBV7-6 and TRBJ2-3, is GAGVSQSPRYKVTKRGQDVALRCDPISGHVSLYWYRQALGQGPEFLTYFNYEAQQDKSGLPNDRFSAERPEGSISTLTIQRTEQRDSAMYRCASSLAGGNTDTQYFGPGTRLTVL.

V usage is TRBV29-1 and J usage is TRBJ2-2; tentatively, D is TRBD2 (6 bases). The CDR3 contains 14 residues. Germline values: CDR1 SQVTM, CDR2 ANQGSEA. The germline V and J ends were trimmed by 6 bases and 3 bases, with 14 bases remaining between them. CDR3 in DNA: TGCAGCGTAACACGGGGGTCCCACACCGGGGAGCTGTTTTTT. Amino acids: CSVTRGSHTGELFF.

This clonotype has at least ten counts. The V and J genes are TRBV2 and TRBJ2-7, with 7 bases lining up with TRBD2. The junction had 3 bases not matched to a gene; V was cut back by 7 bases and J by 6 bases. This CDR3 is 11 amino acids long. The germline V gene encodes CDR1 SNHLY and CDR2 FYNNEI. The CDR3 here is CASMGGFEQYF. DNA for the CDR3: TGTGCCAGCATGGGGGGGTTCGAGCAGTACTTC.

Remarks on this clonotype: One base away lies a much larger clone, so this may be a sequencing read error. The V and J genes are TRBV5-1 and TRBJ1-5, with TRBD1 identical over 8 bases. In germline, CDR1 is SGHRS, CDR2 YFSETQ. This CDR3 spans 15 amino acids. CDR3 protein: CASRETGDSNQPQNF. The CDR3 coding sequence is TGCGCCAGCAGAGAGACAGGGGATAGCAATCAGCCCCAGAATTTT.

This clonotype was recorded many times. The V and J genes are TRBV10-2 and TRBJ1-1; no reliable D call. The V end was cut by 0 bases, the J end by 1 base, with 6 bases between. The CDR3 is made up of 14 amino acids. Germline assignment: CDR1 WSHSY and CDR2 SAAADI. The CDR3 bases are TGCGCCAGCAGTGAGTCGACTGGGAACACTGAAGCTTTCTTT. This sequence encodes CASSESTGNTEAFF.

In its sample, this clonotype was seen many times. The chain has TRBV10-3 and TRBJ2-3, with TRBD2 matching over 7 bases. After removal of 5 bases from V and 6 bases from J, the junction contained 17 bases not matched to a gene. Germline V lookup: CDR1 ENHRY, CDR2 SYGVKD. The CDR3 length is 17 residues. The chain's CDR3 is CAISPSGSGDRRDTQYF. The CDR3 DNA follows: TGTGCCATCAGTCCGAGTGGCAGCGGGGACCGTAGGGATACGCAGTATTTT.

In its sample, this clonotype was seen many times. The V call is TRBV12-3 or TRBV12-4, the J call TRBJ2-7, with 7 bases matching TRBD2. With V trimmed by 7 bases and J by 4 bases, 4 bases remained unmatched. The CDR3 is 12 residues long. This CDR3 reads CASNPGGYEQYF. Written as DNA, the CDR3 is TGTGCCAGCAACCCCGGGGGGTACGAGCAGTACTTC.

This clonotype was counted ten times or more. The chain joins TRBV3-1 to TRBJ1-1; D gene unclear. Germline-derived CDR1 and CDR2 are LGHDT and YNNKEL (reference sequence). V was trimmed by 0 bases and J by 5 bases, leaving 10 bases between them. The CDR3 is made up of 14 amino acids. DNA of the CDR3: TGTGCCAGCAGCCAAGAGTCCGGACGTACTGAAGCTTTCTTT. As protein: CASSQESGRTEAFF.

At least ten counts were recorded for this clonotype. This chain joins TRBV7-3 and TRBJ2-1; 11 nucleotides align to TRBD2. J was trimmed by 2 bases and V by 6 bases; bases with no gene match: 3. The CDR3 runs 15 residues. Looked up from germline, CDR1 is SGHTA and CDR2 is FQGTGA. For the CDR3, the DNA is TGTGCCAGCAGTCTGGGACTAGCGGCCTACAATGAGCAGTTCTTC. Translating gives CASSLGLAAYNEQFF.